This T cell receptor beta chain was observed in a study of T-cell reconstitution after alpha-beta-depleted transplantation in children. General study points: There were some patients whose high TCRbeta diversity at day 60 came from surviving recipient T cells and thymic progenitors. Roughly two months post-transplant, alpha-beta T cells reportedly originated from several hundred graft clones that had expanded. Once a year had passed after transplant, T-cell counts and diversity came mostly from newly produced T cells.

Using unique molecular identifiers, the investigators prepared the TCRbeta library. TCRdb itself ran the PCR reads through MiXCR, one entry per CDR3 protein. The sample has 65,000 to 85,000 distinct CDR3 sequences; approximately 11% are singletons. Remarks on this clonotype: The antigen remains undetermined.

This CDR3 has 12 residues. The germline gives CDR1 DFQATT, CDR2 SNEGSKA (reference sequence). The V gene end was trimmed by 6 bases and the J gene end by 4 bases; junction bases not matched to a gene: 3. The source of this sequence is a boy aged 10-17 years with acute myeloid leukemia, due to receive a stem cell transplant. The V call is TRBV20-1, the J call TRBJ2-1; 7 nucleotides line up with TRBD2. The material was PBMCs, obtained before TCRalphabeta/CD19-depleted stem cell transplant. The CDR3 sequence: CSADGRYNEQFF. In nucleotides, the CDR3 is TGCAGTGCCGACGGGAGGTACAATGAGCAGTTCTTC.